This T cell receptor beta chain originates from a study of blood T cell repertoires in COVID-19. Whole-study context: The analysed material was cDNA or gDNA that came from T cells, B-cell-depleted T cells, or PBMCs.

Germline V CDR1 and CDR2: SGHTA, FQGTGA. Trimming took 3 bases from V and 6 from J, leaving 12 bases between them. The CDR3 has 13 residues. Seattle participants joined during active infection and were tracked over time. Methods used by the authors: Estimates of nucleated cell counts were drawn from the amplification of reference gene primers. The protocol was immunoSEQ multiplex PCR, while the TCRdb copy is restricted to in-frame clones and leaves out a portion. V, J and clone size are taken as reported in that table, and D and trimming were inferred from the DNA itself. The table records roughly 230,000 clones, almost 85% of them present only once.

The sample was peripheral blood. V is TRBV7-3 and J is TRBJ2-7; possibly TRBD1 for D (6 bases). The source is a middle-aged man with COVID-19, enrolled during active disease. The CDR3 DNA is TGTGCCAGCAGCTTTACAGGGACAAGCGAGCAGTACTTC. Its protein product is CASSFTGTSEQYF.